The source of this TCR beta chain is a study of CD8 T cells in ankylosing spondylitis. This clonotype was recorded many times. The CDR3 covers 14 residues. CDR1 LGHDT and CDR2 YNNKEL come from the germline V gene (reference sequence). The V gene end was trimmed by 5 bases and the J gene end by 6 bases; junction bases not matched to a gene: 8. Quantitative 5'-RACE with molecular barcodes was used to make the TCR beta libraries. MiXCR, applied by TCRdb to the 5' RACE reads, yields one record per CDR3 protein. The top ten hold about 10% of the sample, which has 250,000 to 400,000 distinct CDR3 sequences, roughly 11% seen once.

The sample taken for sequencing was blood, either unsorted or a sorted T cell fraction (not recorded which). The chain links TRBV3-1 to TRBJ1-2; 8 nucleotides match TRBD1. The TCR comes from a female donor with ankylosing spondylitis or in good health (not recorded which). CDR3 sequence: CASSSDRGGDGYTF. The CDR3 bases are TGTGCCAGCAGCTCTGACAGGGGTGGAGATGGCTACACCTTC.